The entry below gives a single T cell receptor (beta chain) sequence along with its context. Its antigen is currently unknown. These data are taken from a study of T cell responses to AZD1222 COVID-19 vaccine. Whole-study results and caveats: There were mostly white British donors and more females than males, and clonal diversity was possibly underestimated. Only a handful of people who got AZD1222 tested seropositive at baseline. Repertoires in all cases were sampled only once the peak T cell response had passed.

Trimming removed 0 bases from V and 0 bases from J, with 6 bases in between. The CDR3 has 15 residues. Germline CDR1 SGHRS, CDR2 YFSETQ. Measured with immunoSEQ multiplex PCR; TCRdb has only the in-frame clones, and not every one. The table records around 69,000 clones, roughly 84% of them present only once. The specimen comprised peripheral blood, sampled on day 0 of AZD1222 vaccination. The chain links TRBV5-1 to TRBJ2-2; D is undetermined. The source of this sequence is an adult in good health. The CDR3 here is CASSLDPSNTGELFF. Written as DNA, the CDR3 is TGCGCCAGCAGCTTGGATCCCTCGAACACCGGGGAGCTGTTTTTT.